This is a list of T cell receptor beta chains from one sample in a study of siplizumab effects on memory and regulatory T cells. Produced via immunoSEQ multiplex PCR; TCRdb's table is partial and in-frame only. The sample has 85,000 to 90,000 clones, 75% to 90% seen once. What was sequenced was CD4+ T cells sorted from blood. These receptors were obtained from a human donor in good health. The CDR3 runs from the conserved cysteine through the conserved F or W. The order of the fields is J gene, V gene, clone size, D gene, CDR3 protein, CDR3 DNA. A D gene is named only where the DNA matches it firmly. The size entry is marked missing in some rows and otherwise reads once, few, many or a size class.

j_gene: TRBJ2-2; v_gene: TRBV30; abundance: NA; d_gene: NA; CDR3aa: CAWRVTGNTGELFF; CDR3nt: TGTGCCTGGAGGGTGACAGGAAACACCGGGGAGCTGTTTTTT
j_gene: TRBJ2-7; v_gene: TRBV28; abundance: NA; d_gene: NA; CDR3aa: CASSFAGTLYEQYF; CDR3nt: TGTGCCAGCAGTTTCGCGGGAACACTCTACGAGCAGTACTTC
j_gene: TRBJ2-2; v_gene: TRBV5-1; abundance: few; d_gene: TRBD2; CDR3aa: CASSLELAGTGELFF; CDR3nt: TGCGCCAGCAGCTTGGAACTAGCGGGCACCGGGGAGCTGTTTTTT
j_gene: TRBJ2-1; v_gene: TRBV29-1; abundance: NA; d_gene: NA; CDR3aa: CSVEEGKAASYNEQFF; CDR3nt: TGCAGCGTTGAAGAGGGTAAGGCGGCCTCCTACAATGAGCAGTTCTTC
j_gene: TRBJ2-5; v_gene: TRBV6-6; abundance: NA; d_gene: NA; CDR3aa: CASSKQGSETQYF; CDR3nt: TGTGCCAGCAGTAAACAGGGTTCAGAGACCCAGTACTTC
j_gene: TRBJ1-5; v_gene: TRBV6-1; abundance: NA; d_gene: NA; CDR3aa: CASSEARGRSSNQPQHF; CDR3nt: TGTGCCAGCAGTGAAGCACGAGGGAGGTCGAGCAATCAGCCCCAGCATTTT
j_gene: TRBJ1-1; v_gene: TRBV5-1; abundance: NA; d_gene: NA; CDR3aa: CASSLAGRWNTEAFF; CDR3nt: TGCGCCAGCAGCTTGGCGGGCAGATGGAACACTGAAGCTTTCTTT
j_gene: TRBJ1-5; v_gene: TRBV7-9; abundance: NA; d_gene: NA; CDR3aa: CASSLGTGFFQPQHF; CDR3nt: TGTGCCAGCAGCTTGGGGACGGGCTTTTTTCAGCCCCAGCATTTT
j_gene: TRBJ2-1; v_gene: TRBV7-7; abundance: NA; d_gene: TRBD2; CDR3aa: CASSPRAGGGLNEQFF; CDR3nt: TGTGCTAGCAGCCCAAGAGCGGGAGGAGGTTTAAATGAGCAGTTCTTC
j_gene: TRBJ1-1; v_gene: TRBV9; abundance: NA; d_gene: NA; CDR3aa: CASSASRDLRVNTEAFF; CDR3nt: TGTGCCAGCAGCGCCTCCAGGGACTTGCGGGTCAACACTGAAGCTTTCTTT
j_gene: TRBJ1-5; v_gene: TRBV18; abundance: once; d_gene: NA; CDR3aa: CASSPTGSSNQPQHF; CDR3nt: TGTGCCAGCTCACCTACAGGGAGTAGCAATCAGCCCCAGCATTTT
j_gene: TRBJ2-7; v_gene: TRBV19; abundance: NA; d_gene: NA; CDR3aa: CASSIRTGAHEQYF; CDR3nt: TGTGCCAGTAGTATCCGGACGGGCGCACACGAGCAGTACTTC
j_gene: TRBJ1-2; v_gene: TRBV19; abundance: NA; d_gene: NA; CDR3aa: CASSTSRAPRGYGYTF; CDR3nt: TGTGCCAGTAGTACGAGCCGGGCCCCGAGGGGCTATGGCTACACCTTC
j_gene: TRBJ2-3; v_gene: TRBV7-3; abundance: NA; d_gene: NA; CDR3aa: CASSLGQLADTQYF; CDR3nt: TGTGCCAGCAGCTTAGGGCAGCTAGCGGATACGCAGTATTTT
j_gene: TRBJ2-1; v_gene: TRBV18; abundance: NA; d_gene: NA; CDR3aa: CASSPLIKSYNEQFF; CDR3nt: TGTGCCAGCTCACCATTGATTAAGTCCTACAATGAGCAGTTCTTC
j_gene: TRBJ1-5; v_gene: TRBV7-2; abundance: NA; d_gene: NA; CDR3aa: CASSPHASNQPQHF; CDR3nt: TGTGCCAGCAGCCCCCACGCTAGCAATCAGCCCCAGCATTTT
j_gene: TRBJ2-3; v_gene: TRBV7-2; abundance: few; d_gene: TRBD2; CDR3aa: CASSLGTSGRRDTQYF; CDR3nt: TGTGCCAGCAGCCTTGGGACTAGCGGGAGAAGAGATACGCAGTATTTT
j_gene: TRBJ2-2; v_gene: TRBV5-1; abundance: NA; d_gene: NA; CDR3aa: CASSLAFTGFTGELFF; CDR3nt: TGCGCCAGCAGCTTGGCCTTTACAGGGTTCACCGGGGAGCTGTTTTTT
j_gene: TRBJ2-5; v_gene: TRBV5-1; abundance: NA; d_gene: TRBD2; CDR3aa: CASSLWGLAGESRTETQYF; CDR3nt: TGCGCCAGCAGCTTGTGGGGACTAGCGGGAGAATCCAGGACGGAGACCCAGTACTTC
j_gene: TRBJ2-7; v_gene: TRBV10-3; abundance: few; d_gene: TRBD2; CDR3aa: CAIRDSGSSYEQYF; CDR3nt: TGTGCCATCAGAGATAGCGGGAGCTCCTACGAGCAGTACTTC
j_gene: TRBJ1-1; v_gene: TRBV4-3; abundance: NA; d_gene: NA; CDR3aa: CASSQDLVRGSITEAFF; CDR3nt: TGCGCCAGCAGCCAAGATCTTGTCAGGGGAAGTATCACTGAAGCTTTCTTT
j_gene: TRBJ2-1; v_gene: TRBV11-1; abundance: NA; d_gene: NA; CDR3aa: CASSLKFMAGEDNEQFF; CDR3nt: TGTGCCAGCAGCTTAAAGTTTATGGCAGGGGAAGACAATGAGCAGTTCTTC
j_gene: TRBJ2-2; v_gene: TRBV27; abundance: NA; d_gene: TRBD1; CDR3aa: CASRTGGNTGELFF; CDR3nt: TGTGCCAGCAGAACAGGGGGAAACACCGGGGAGCTGTTTTTT
j_gene: TRBJ1-5; v_gene: TRBV9; abundance: NA; d_gene: TRBD1; CDR3aa: CASSQGQGGQPQHF; CDR3nt: TGTGCCAGCAGCCAAGGACAGGGAGGCCAGCCCCAGCATTTT
j_gene: TRBJ2-7; v_gene: TRBV30; abundance: NA; d_gene: TRBD1; CDR3aa: CAWVGQGIGEQYF; CDR3nt: TGTGCCTGGGTAGGACAGGGCATAGGCGAGCAGTACTTC
j_gene: TRBJ1-4; v_gene: TRBV19; abundance: NA; d_gene: TRBD1; CDR3aa: CASSQYPSGQGWEANQKLFF; CDR3nt: TGTGCCAGTAGTCAATATCCGTCAGGACAGGGTTGGGAGGCTAATCAAAAACTGTTTTTT
j_gene: TRBJ1-2; v_gene: TRBV10-3; abundance: NA; d_gene: TRBD1; CDR3aa: CAISDLQGVDGYTF; CDR3nt: TGTGCCATCAGTGACCTTCAGGGGGTCGATGGCTACACCTTC
j_gene: TRBJ2-7; v_gene: TRBV1; abundance: NA; d_gene: NA; CDR3aa: CTSRFGRGQYF; CDR3nt: TGCACCAGCAGGTTTGGGCGAGGGCAGTACTTC
j_gene: TRBJ2-5; v_gene: TRBV7-9; abundance: NA; d_gene: NA; CDR3aa: CASTGSGQETQYF; CDR3nt: TGTGCCAGCACCGGTAGCGGACAAGAGACCCAGTACTTC